These 9 T cell receptor beta chains were sequenced from one sample in a study of T-cell memory formation after mild COVID-19. TCRdb reanalysed the 5' RACE reads using MiXCR and keeps one entry per CDR3 protein. The sample holds roughly 310,000 distinct CDR3 sequences; approximately 15% are singletons and the top ten take roughly a fifth. The specimen was PBMCs or a T cell subset sorted from them (not recorded which). These receptors all stem from a man between 18 and 29 years old who had mild COVID-19 (a few samples of this study predate the infection). Cell type and time point are not known.

The V call is TRBV15, the J call TRBJ2-3; D gene unclear. This CDR3 spans 16 amino acids. Trimming removed 5 bases from V and 6 bases from J, with 21 bases in between. Germline CDR1 LNHNV, CDR2 YYDKDF (reference sequence). CDR3 loop: CATSERSGNPKDTQYF. The CDR3 nucleotides are TGTGCCACCAGCGAGAGATCAGGAAACCCTAAGGATACGCAGTATTTT.

The chain recombines TRBV30 with TRBJ2-7; D might be TRBD2 (5 bases). CDR3 length equals 12 residues. Trimming cost V 4 bases and J 0 bases, with 7 bases left between them. CDR1 is GTSNPN, CDR2 SVGIG, per germline (reference sequence). DNA of the CDR3: TGTGCCTGGACGGGGAGCTCCTACGAGCAGTACTTC. It is translated as CAWTGSSYEQYF.

The CDR3 loop is CSAREGRRWYGYTF. The CDR3 bases are TGCAGTGCTAGAGAGGGGAGAAGGTGGTATGGCTACACCTTC. The J gene is TRBJ1-2, the V gene TRBV20-1, with unresolved D. CDR1 is DFQATT and CDR2 is SNEGSKA in the germline V gene (reference sequence). V gave up 0 bases and J gave up 5 bases, with 13 bases separating them. The CDR3 sequence is 14 residues long.

In its sample, this clonotype was seen many times. The rearrangement joins TRBV27 to TRBJ2-1; D not resolved. The CDR3 is 13 residues long. With 5 bases removed from V and 8 bases from J, the gap between germline ends came to 13 bases. Germline V gene sequence: CDR1 MNHEY, CDR2 SMNVEV (reference sequence). The CDR3 sequence: CASSPYVGDEQFF. The CDR3 nucleotides read TGTGCCAGCAGTCCATACGTTGGCGATGAGCAGTTCTTC.

This clonotype has just a few counts. This chain links TRBV25-1 with TRBJ2-5; the match to TRBD2 covers 9 bases. Germline loops: CDR1 MGHDK, CDR2 SYGVNS. Germline trimming cut 7 bases from V and 0 bases from J; bases unmatched to any gene: 12. This CDR3 region has 17 residues. CDR3 nucleotide sequence: TGTGCCAGCATGGGTCTAGCGGGGCGGACTAACCAAGAGACCCAGTACTTC. This sequence encodes CASMGLAGRTNQETQYF.

The CDR3 DNA reads TGCGCCAGCAGCCCACCCTTGGGGGGGGCCTATGGCTACACCTTC. Translated: CASSPPLGGAYGYTF. The chain carries TRBV4-1 and TRBJ1-2; TRBD1 might be the D (6 bases). The CDR3 totals 15 residues. V dropped 4 bases and J dropped 4 bases, with 16 bases sitting between them. CDR1 is MGHRA, CDR2 YSYEKL, per germline.

This clonotype has just a few counts. This chain joins TRBV24-1 and TRBJ2-1; tentatively, D is TRBD1 (6 bases). CDR1 and CDR2 from the germline V gene are KGHDR and SFDVKD. This CDR3 has 15 residues. The germline V and J ends were trimmed by 4 bases and 4 bases, with 13 bases remaining between them. This chain's CDR3 is CATSDQGKGYNEQFF. CDR3 nucleotide sequence: TGTGCCACCAGTGACCAGGGGAAGGGTTACAATGAGCAGTTCTTC.

The V and J genes are TRBV2 and TRBJ2-7; D is possibly TRBD1 (5 bases). Trimming cost V 4 bases and J 5 bases, with 12 bases left between them. CDR1 is SNHLY and CDR2 is FYNNEI in the germline V gene. This CDR3 is 13 amino acids long. The CDR3: CASSVGPPDEQYV. CDR3 nucleotide sequence: TGTGCCAGCAGTGTGGGGCCGCCGGACGAGCAGTACGTC.

This chain uses TRBV7-2 with TRBJ2-1; maybe TRBD1 (5 bases). The CDR3 length is 15 residues. Germline-derived CDR1 and CDR2 are SGHTA and FQGNSA. Trimming removed 1 base from V and 6 bases from J, with 13 bases in between. CDR3 in amino acids: CASSLVGASGNEQFF. The CDR3 DNA is TGTGCCAGCAGCTTAGTAGGGGCGTCCGGCAATGAGCAGTTCTTC.